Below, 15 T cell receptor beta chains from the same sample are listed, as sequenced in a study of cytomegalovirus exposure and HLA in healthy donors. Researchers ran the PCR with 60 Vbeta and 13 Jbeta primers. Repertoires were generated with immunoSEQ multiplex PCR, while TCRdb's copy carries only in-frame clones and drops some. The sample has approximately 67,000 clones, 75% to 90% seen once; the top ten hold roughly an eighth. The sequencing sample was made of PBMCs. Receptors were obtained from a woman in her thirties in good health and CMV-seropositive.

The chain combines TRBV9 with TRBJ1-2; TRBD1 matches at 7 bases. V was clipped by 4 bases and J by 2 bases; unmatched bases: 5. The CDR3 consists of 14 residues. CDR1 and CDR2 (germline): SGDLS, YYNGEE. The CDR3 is CASSSRGGNYGYTF. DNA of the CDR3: TGTGCCAGCAGCTCCCGAGGGGGCAACTATGGCTACACCTTC.

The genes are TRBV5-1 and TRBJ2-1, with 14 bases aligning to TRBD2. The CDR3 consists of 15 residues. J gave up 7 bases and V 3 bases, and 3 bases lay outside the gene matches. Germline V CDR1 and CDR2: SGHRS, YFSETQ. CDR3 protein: CASSSGTSGRNEQFF. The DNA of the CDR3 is TGCGCCAGCAGCTCCGGGACTAGCGGGAGAAATGAGCAGTTCTTC.

CDR3 coding DNA: TGTGCCAGCAGTCCCCCGGGACTAGCAGCTTACGAGCAGTACTTC. Encoded protein: CASSPPGLAAYEQYF. This chain connects TRBV27 to TRBJ2-7; 9 bases are a match to TRBD2. V trimming: 5 bases; J trimming: 4 bases; junction bases outside the gene matches: 9. This CDR3 spans 15 amino acids. Germline CDR1 MNHEY, CDR2 SMNVEV (reference sequence).

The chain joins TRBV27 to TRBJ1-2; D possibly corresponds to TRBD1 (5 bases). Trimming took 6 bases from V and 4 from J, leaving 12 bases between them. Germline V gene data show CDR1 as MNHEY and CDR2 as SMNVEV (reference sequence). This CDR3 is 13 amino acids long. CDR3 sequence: CASSMQGAYGYTF. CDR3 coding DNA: TGTGCCAGCAGCATGCAGGGTGCCTATGGCTACACCTTC.

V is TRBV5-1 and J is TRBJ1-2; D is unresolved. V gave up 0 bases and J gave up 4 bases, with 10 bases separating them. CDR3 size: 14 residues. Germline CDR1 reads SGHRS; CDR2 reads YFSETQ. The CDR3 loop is CASSLAWTTYGYTF. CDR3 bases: TGCGCCAGCAGCTTGGCTTGGACTACCTATGGCTACACCTTC.

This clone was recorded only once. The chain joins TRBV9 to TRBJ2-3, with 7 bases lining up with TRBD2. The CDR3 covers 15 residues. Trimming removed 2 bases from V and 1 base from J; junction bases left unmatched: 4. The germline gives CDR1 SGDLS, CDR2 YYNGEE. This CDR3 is CASSVDLAGTDTQYF. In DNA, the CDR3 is TGTGCCAGCAGCGTGGATCTAGCGGGCACAGATACGCAGTATTTT.

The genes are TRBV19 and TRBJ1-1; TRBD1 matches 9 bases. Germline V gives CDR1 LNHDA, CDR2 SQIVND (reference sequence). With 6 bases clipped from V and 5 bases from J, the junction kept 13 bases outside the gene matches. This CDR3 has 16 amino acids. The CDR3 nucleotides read TGTGCCAGTAGGGCCGGGACAGGGAGCCGAAGAACTGAAGCTTTCTTT. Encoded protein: CASRAGTGSRRTEAFF.

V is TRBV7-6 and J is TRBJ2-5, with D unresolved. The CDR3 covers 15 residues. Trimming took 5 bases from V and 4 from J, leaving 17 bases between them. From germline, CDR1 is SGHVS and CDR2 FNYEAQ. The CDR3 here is CASSRRSQTGETQYF. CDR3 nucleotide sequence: TGTGCCAGCAGCCGGCGCTCACAAACGGGAGAGACCCAGTACTTC.

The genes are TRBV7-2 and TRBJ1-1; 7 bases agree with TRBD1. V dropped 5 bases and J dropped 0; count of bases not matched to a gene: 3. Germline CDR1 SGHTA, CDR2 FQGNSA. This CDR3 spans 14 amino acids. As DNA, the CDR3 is TGTGCCAGCAGCCCAGGGGGGTTGAACACTGAAGCTTTCTTT. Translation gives CASSPGGLNTEAFF.

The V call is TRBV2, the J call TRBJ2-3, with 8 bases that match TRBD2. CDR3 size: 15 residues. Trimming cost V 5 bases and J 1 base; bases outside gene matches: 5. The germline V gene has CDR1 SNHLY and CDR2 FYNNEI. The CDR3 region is CASSLISGGTDTQYF. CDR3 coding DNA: TGTGCCAGCAGTCTAATTAGCGGGGGCACAGATACGCAGTATTTT.

CDR3 nucleotides: TGCGCCAGCAGCTTGGGGGGACAGAGGAACACTGAAGCTTTCTTT. Its translation is CASSLGGQRNTEAFF. The rearrangement links TRBV5-1 to TRBJ1-1, with 7 positions matching TRBD1. V lost 0 bases and J lost 1; bases outside the gene matches: 3. Germline loops: CDR1 SGHRS, CDR2 YFSETQ. This CDR3 region has 15 residues.

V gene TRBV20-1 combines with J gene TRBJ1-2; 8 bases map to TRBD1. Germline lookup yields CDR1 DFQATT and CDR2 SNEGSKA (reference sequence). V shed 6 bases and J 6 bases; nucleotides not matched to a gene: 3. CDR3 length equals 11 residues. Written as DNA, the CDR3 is TGCAGTGCGCCGACAGGGGATGGCTACACCTTC. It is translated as CSAPTGDGYTF.

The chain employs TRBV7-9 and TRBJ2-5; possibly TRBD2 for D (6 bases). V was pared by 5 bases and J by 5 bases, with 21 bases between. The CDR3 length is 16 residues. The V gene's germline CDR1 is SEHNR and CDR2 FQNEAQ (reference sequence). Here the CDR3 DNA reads TGTGCCAGCAGCCGGACTGGGAGCGGCGGGATGGAGACCCAGTACTTC. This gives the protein CASSRTGSGGMETQYF. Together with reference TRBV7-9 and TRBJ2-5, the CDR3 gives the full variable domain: DTGVSQNPRHKITKRGQNVTFRCDPISEHNRLYWYRQTLGQGPEFLTYFQNEAQLEKSRLLSDRFSAERPKGSFSTLEIQRTEQGDSAMYLCASSRTGSGGMETQYFGPGTRLLVL.

CDR3: CASSRGGSQITQYF. DNA for the CDR3: TGTGCCAGCTCACGTGGAGGCTCACAGATAACGCAGTATTTT. The chain uses TRBV18 and TRBJ2-3; D may be TRBD2 (5 bases). The CDR3 totals 14 residues. Per the germline V gene, CDR1 is KGHSH and CDR2 is LQKENI. Trimming left V 4 bases short and J 9 bases short, with 17 bases between.

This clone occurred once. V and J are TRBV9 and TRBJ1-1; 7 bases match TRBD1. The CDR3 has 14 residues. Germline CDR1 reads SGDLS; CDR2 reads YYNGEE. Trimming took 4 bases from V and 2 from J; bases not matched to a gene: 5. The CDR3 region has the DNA TGTGCCAGCAGCCTGCGGACAGGAAACACTGAAGCTTTCTTT. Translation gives CASSLRTGNTEAFF.